This TCR beta chain was profiled in a study of early T cells in non-severe SARS-CoV-2 infection. Across the whole study: Sequencing of unsorted whole blood was done on bulk RNA, leaving chains unpaired.

This clonotype was recorded many times. CDR3 length: 14 residues. Between the trimmed V and J ends, which lost 5 bases and 6 bases, there was a span of 14 bases. Germline V gene data show CDR1 as SGHVS and CDR2 as FNYEAQ. Tagging with unique molecular identifiers was applied to individual cDNA molecules. Via MiXCR, TCRdb re-called the 5' RACE reads, giving one row per CDR3 protein. This table has roughly 65,000 distinct CDR3 sequences, over 9% appearing once. This chain links TRBV7-6 with TRBJ2-1, with D hard to call. The sample taken for sequencing was whole blood. This TCR derives from an adult who was a healthcare worker with PCR-confirmed SARS-CoV-2 infection or an uninfected control (not recorded which). Here the CDR3 reads CASSPRLTGNEQFF. The CDR3 bases are TGTGCCAGCAGCCCCCGGCTCACCGGCAATGAGCAGTTCTTC.